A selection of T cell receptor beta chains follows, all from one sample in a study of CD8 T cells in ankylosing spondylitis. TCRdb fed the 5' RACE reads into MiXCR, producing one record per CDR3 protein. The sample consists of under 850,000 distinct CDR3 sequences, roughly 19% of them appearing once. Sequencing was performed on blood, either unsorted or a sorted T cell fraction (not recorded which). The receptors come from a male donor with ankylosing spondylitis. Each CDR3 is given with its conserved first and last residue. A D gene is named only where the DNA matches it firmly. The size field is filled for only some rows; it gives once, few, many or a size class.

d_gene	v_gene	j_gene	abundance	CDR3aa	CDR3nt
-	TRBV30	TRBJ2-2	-	CAWSAAGELFF	TGTGCCTGGTCAGCGGCCGGGGAGCTGTTTTTT
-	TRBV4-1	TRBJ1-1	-	CASSQAWQTNTEAFF	TGCGCCAGCAGCCAAGCCTGGCAGACGAACACTGAAGCTTTCTTT
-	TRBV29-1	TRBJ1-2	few	CSVRDGPNYGYTF	TGCAGCGTCCGGGACGGCCCTAACTATGGCTACACCTTC
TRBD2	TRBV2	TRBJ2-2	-	CASRNQLAGNTGELFF	TGTGCCAGCAGGAACCAACTAGCGGGAAACACCGGGGAGCTGTTTTTT
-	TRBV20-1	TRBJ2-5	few	CSASSDSSDETQYF	TGCAGTGCTAGTTCGGATTCGAGTGACGAGACCCAGTACTTC
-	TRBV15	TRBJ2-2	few	CATSPGQTNTGELFF	TGTGCCACCAGCCCTGGACAGACGAACACCGGGGAGCTGTTTTTT
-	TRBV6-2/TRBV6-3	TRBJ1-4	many	CASADLGTANEKLFF	TGTGCCAGCGCAGACTTGGGAACAGCTAATGAAAAACTGTTTTTT
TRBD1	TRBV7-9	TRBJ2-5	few	CASSFGDRQETQYF	TGTGCCAGCAGCTTTGGGGACAGACAAGAGACCCAGTACTTC
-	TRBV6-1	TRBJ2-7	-	CASKEGPPYEQYF	TGTGCCAGCAAAGAGGGCCCCCCTTACGAGCAGTACTTC
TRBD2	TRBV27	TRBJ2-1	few	CASSTPSGRSGDEQFF	TGTGCCAGCAGTACCCCTAGCGGGAGGTCCGGCGATGAGCAGTTCTTC
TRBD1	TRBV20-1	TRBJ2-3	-	CSASPPRDRGRTDTQYF	TGCAGTGCTAGCCCCCCCCGGGACAGGGGGCGAACAGATACGCAGTATTTT
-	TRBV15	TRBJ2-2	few	CATSRQRAGELFF	TGTGCCACCAGCAGACAGCGGGCCGGGGAGCTGTTTTTT
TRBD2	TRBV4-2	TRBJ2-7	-	CASSHLMSGLAGVYEQYF	TGTGCCAGCAGCCATCTCATGAGTGGCCTAGCGGGAGTCTACGAGCAGTACTTC